This is a list of T cell receptor beta chains from one sample in a study of T cell responses to AZD1222 COVID-19 vaccine. Sequenced by immunoSEQ multiplex PCR; TCRdb stores in-frame clones only, minus some. The sample consists of about 190,000 clones, around 92% of them appearing once. Sequencing used peripheral blood, obtained on day 0 of AZD1222 vaccination. Receptors were obtained from an adult in good health. Each CDR3 is given with its conserved first and last residue.

CASSYSEDYGYTF,TRBV6-5,TRBJ1-2
CASSLEGGQVSSEAFF,TRBV6-4,TRBJ1-1
CASSIQRGLGDGYTF,TRBV19,TRBJ1-2
CASSLREGWETQYF,TRBV18,TRBJ2-5
CATSDSKGGSSYNEQFF,TRBV24-1,TRBJ2-1
CASSLDWGDTDTQYF,TRBV5-5,TRBJ2-3
CASSMAIGTVGNQPQHF,TRBV19,TRBJ1-5
CASSEGQLYEQYF,TRBV28,TRBJ2-7
CASLLVGGNIQYF,TRBV6-5,TRBJ2-4
CASTQVDTDTQYF,TRBV19,TRBJ2-3
CASSFSASVLGGYTF,TRBV7-3,TRBJ1-2
CASSFPAPRGPRGSNQPQHF,TRBV27,TRBJ1-5
CASRKPGVTEAFF,TRBV12-3/TRBV12-4,TRBJ1-1
CASSPSPGTFNEKLFF,TRBV7-7,TRBJ1-4
CASSLGDSANQPQHF,TRBV7-2,TRBJ1-5
CASSIAAANSYEQYF,TRBV5-1,TRBJ2-7
CASSQTPGGGPYEQYF,TRBV3-1/TRBV3-2,TRBJ2-7
CASSDVKGVYGYTF,TRBV6-1,TRBJ1-2
CASSWEGARGYTF,TRBV28,TRBJ1-2
CASLGADFTYNSPLHF,TRBV6-4,TRBJ1-6
CASSPSAATDTQYF,TRBV7-9,TRBJ2-3
CASSPGTGGNEQFF,TRBV5-1,TRBJ2-1
CASSLGSGRGETQYF,TRBV5-1,TRBJ2-5
CATQRGPGEQYF,TRBV30,TRBJ2-7
CASSPTPGQGVYEQYF,TRBV7-9,TRBJ2-7
CATSDPTEDTQYF,TRBV24-1,TRBJ2-3
CASSSLRRIPQAFF,TRBV13,TRBJ1-1
CAIRTPAGIPDTQYF,TRBV10-3,TRBJ2-3
CASSPRGQGYQPQHF,TRBV7-9,TRBJ1-5
CASSSTGGEGNQPQHF,TRBV13,TRBJ1-5
CASSGRKPAGELFF,TRBV10-2,TRBJ2-2
CASSFSLSGAANEKLFF,TRBV28,TRBJ1-4